This record looks at one T cell receptor (beta chain) sequence and its context. The record originates from a study of blood T cell repertoires in COVID-19. Overall study: Specimens from acute and convalescent COVID-19 originated in the United States, Italy and Spain. PBMCs, B-cell-depleted T cells, or T cells were the source of the cDNA or gDNA that made up the material.

Authors' data handling: The assay estimated nucleated cells by amplifying reference gene primers. The repertoire was sequenced with immunoSEQ multiplex PCR; TCRdb's copy has only in-frame clones and lacks some. V, J and clone size reflect that table, while D and trimming were determined from the DNA. The sample lists 65,000 to 95,000 clones, roughly 80% occurring once. V lost 7 bases and J 3 bases, leaving 19 bases between the germline ends. This CDR3 spans 16 amino acids. Germline CDR1 LNHDA, CDR2 SQIVND (reference sequence). J is TRBJ1-5 and V is TRBV19, with D possibly being TRBD1 (5 bases). Source material: peripheral blood. This clonotype originated in a man older than 75 with active or convalescent COVID-19. The CDR3 DNA reads as TGTGCCAGTACCGAGACAGCCAACCCCGTCAATCAGCCCCAGCATTTT. Protein product: CASTETANPVNQPQHF.